These 15 T cell receptor beta chains came from one sample sequenced in a study of cytomegalovirus exposure and HLA in healthy donors. PCR involved 60 Vbeta and 13 Jbeta primers. Profiling relied on immunoSEQ multiplex PCR, and the TCRdb table lists in-frame clones only, not all of them. The profile shows about 98,000 clones, around 81% of them singletons. What was sequenced was PBMCs. These receptors all stem from a female donor in good health and CMV-seropositive.

This chain connects TRBV4-1 to TRBJ1-2; a weak D match, TRBD1 (5 bases). The CDR3 is made up of 13 amino acids. The V gene lost 0 bases and the J gene lost 5 bases, with 7 bases spanning the gap. CDR1 and CDR2 from the germline V gene are MGHRA and YSYEKL. This CDR3 is CASSQEKGYGYTF. CDR3 nucleotide sequence: TGCGCCAGCAGCCAAGAAAAGGGGTATGGCTACACCTTC.

Points on this clone: Other DNA sequences from this sample encode an identical CDR3 as well. The chain couples TRBV28 to TRBJ2-1; TRBD2 agrees at 9 bases. The ends lost 6 bases at V and 4 bases at J; junction bases unmatched: 10. CDR1 MDHEN and CDR2 SYDVKM come from the germline V gene. The CDR3 is 16 residues long. The CDR3 coding sequence is TGTGCCAGCAGATACGGGACTAGCCGAATATACAATGAGCAGTTCTTC. The encoded protein is CASRYGTSRIYNEQFF.

The chain links TRBV6-6 to TRBJ2-3, with TRBD1 identical over 9 bases. Germline loops: CDR1 MNHNY, CDR2 SVGAGI (reference sequence). The CDR3 runs 13 residues. Trimming cost V 5 bases and J 4 bases; bases outside gene matches: 1. The CDR3 DNA is TGTGCCAGCAGTCGGGACAGGGCAGATACGCAGTATTTT. It is translated as CASSRDRADTQYF.

The rearrangement uses TRBV28 and TRBJ1-1; TRBD1 matches at 8 bases. This CDR3 is built from 15 residues. Losses at the gene ends were 9 bases for V and 1 base for J; bases not matched to a gene: 10. CDR1 is MDHEN and CDR2 is SYDVKM in the germline V gene. The CDR3 is CASWGTGTGNTEAFF. The CDR3 nucleotides read TGTGCCAGTTGGGGGACCGGGACAGGGAACACTGAAGCTTTCTTT.

The rearrangement links TRBV6-5 to TRBJ1-2; perhaps TRBD1 as D (5 bases). V lost 11 bases to trimming and J lost 7 bases, with 11 bases between them. The CDR3 loop spans 10 amino acids. The germline CDR1 and CDR2 sequences are MNHEY and SVGAGI. In DNA form, the CDR3 reads TGTGCCTCCCGGGGGGTTGGCTACACCTTC. Translated: CASRGVGYTF.

This chain links TRBV27 with TRBJ2-7; TRBD1 is a possible D gene (5 bases). This CDR3 contains 13 residues. In germline, CDR1 is MNHEY, CDR2 SMNVEV (reference sequence). V was shortened by 3 bases and J by 2 bases, with 8 bases between the two germline ends. The CDR3: CASSFWGPYEQYF. The CDR3 coding sequence is TGTGCCAGCAGTTTTTGGGGCCCCTACGAGCAGTACTTC.

The chain joins TRBV27 to TRBJ1-2, with D possibly being TRBD1 (5 bases). V lost 4 bases and J lost 8, with 17 bases in between. The CDR3 consists of 14 residues. Germline assignment: CDR1 MNHEY and CDR2 SMNVEV (reference sequence). Here the CDR3 reads CASSSPGGAYGYTF. The CDR3 bases are TGTGCCAGCAGTTCCCCGGGCGGGGCTTACGGCTACACCTTC.

V usage is TRBV5-1 and J usage is TRBJ2-5, with D possibly being TRBD2 (6 bases). The germline V gene has CDR1 SGHRS and CDR2 YFSETQ. This CDR3 has 14 residues. Trimming cost V 1 base and J 3 bases, with 10 bases left between them. The CDR3 here is CASSLNSGEETQYF. Here the CDR3 DNA reads TGCGCCAGCAGCTTGAATAGCGGAGAAGAGACCCAGTACTTC.

This clone was counted between two and nine times. The rearrangement joins TRBV2 to TRBJ2-4, with D perhaps matching TRBD2 (6 bases). CDR1 and CDR2 from the germline V gene are SNHLY and FYNNEI. The V end lost 7 bases, the J end lost 0 bases, and 16 bases lay between the germline ends. The CDR3 sequence is 16 residues long. The CDR3 here is CASTLGGLIAKNIQYF. In DNA form, the CDR3 reads TGTGCCAGCACCCTGGGAGGTTTGATAGCCAAAAACATTCAGTACTTC.

This chain joins TRBV7-6 and TRBJ1-1, with D uncertain. Germline V gene data show CDR1 as SGHVS and CDR2 as FNYEAQ. The CDR3 spans 13 residues. Trimming took off 4 bases at V and 1 base at J, with 7 bases between the two ends. The CDR3 sequence is CASSSLKNTEAFF. The CDR3 DNA reads as TGTGCCAGCAGCTCCTTAAAGAACACTGAAGCTTTCTTT.

The chain carries TRBV6-5 and TRBJ2-5; D is unclear. The better agreement between TRBJ2-7 and the DNA end casts doubt on the J call. The CDR3 loop spans 12 amino acids. Germline loops: CDR1 MNHEY, CDR2 SVGAGI. CDR3 protein: CASRSAATEQYF. CDR3 coding DNA: TGTGCCAGCAGATCGGCGGCGACCGAGCAGTACTTC.

This chain joins TRBV27 and TRBJ1-6; unclear D gene. The CDR3 length is 15 residues. The V end lost 8 bases, the J end lost 6 bases, and 17 bases lay between the germline ends. The germline V gene encodes CDR1 MNHEY and CDR2 SMNVEV (reference sequence). CDR3 nucleotide sequence: TGTGCCAGCGGAAGGTCTGGGCAGTTTAATTCACCCCTCCACTTT. Translating gives CASGRSGQFNSPLHF.

The chain joins TRBV27 to TRBJ1-2, with 12 positions matching TRBD1. Trimming at V came to 2 bases and at J to 7 bases, leaving 5 bases not matched to a gene. Germline V gene sequence: CDR1 MNHEY, CDR2 SMNVEV (reference sequence). CDR3 length equals 15 residues. The CDR3 here is CASSLAGTGGAGYTF. The CDR3, as DNA: TGTGCCAGCAGTTTAGCGGGGACAGGGGGCGCTGGCTACACCTTC.

This clone has just a few counts. V is TRBV6-5 and J is TRBJ1-1, with TRBD1 matching 10 bases. V dropped 8 bases and J dropped 4; count of bases not matched to a gene: 4. Per the germline V gene, CDR1 is MNHEY and CDR2 is SVGAGI. The CDR3 covers 13 residues. For the CDR3, the DNA is TGTGCCAGCGGACAGGGGGGGGGCACTGAAGCTTTCTTT. Residues: CASGQGGGTEAFF.

V usage is TRBV6-1 and J usage is TRBJ1-3, with TRBD1 as a possible D gene (6 bases). Deletions cut 7 bases from V and 2 bases from J, with 12 bases between. The CDR3 runs 14 residues. Germline CDR1 MNHNS, CDR2 SASEGT. The CDR3 spells CASTDTGPGNTIYF. DNA for the CDR3: TGTGCCAGCACAGATACAGGGCCTGGAAACACCATATATTTT.